This T cell receptor (beta chain) was sequenced during a study of neoadjuvant anti-PD-1 for oral cavity cancer. The time point here: after neoadjuvant nivolumab, at surgical resection. These oral cavity squamous cell carcinomas were HPV-negative and locally advanced. Blood cells were analyzed directly, without culture or expansion. This CDR3 spans 15 amino acids. From germline, CDR1 is KGHSH and CDR2 LQKENI. Deletions cut 4 bases from V and 4 bases from J, with 16 bases between. TCRdb's copy holds only in-frame clones and misses some; the assay was immunoSEQ multiplex PCR. The profile shows some 70,000 clones, 80% to 90% of them singletons.

The V and J genes are TRBV18 and TRBJ1-1; D perhaps matches TRBD1 (6 bases). Sequencing used PBMCs, obtained after nivolumab (anti-PD-1) treatment. The source is a person aged 40-85 years with oral cavity squamous cell carcinoma. The CDR3 here is CASSLFSDSSTEAFF. In nucleotides, the CDR3 is TGTGCCAGCTCACTGTTCTCGGACAGTAGCACTGAAGCTTTCTTT.